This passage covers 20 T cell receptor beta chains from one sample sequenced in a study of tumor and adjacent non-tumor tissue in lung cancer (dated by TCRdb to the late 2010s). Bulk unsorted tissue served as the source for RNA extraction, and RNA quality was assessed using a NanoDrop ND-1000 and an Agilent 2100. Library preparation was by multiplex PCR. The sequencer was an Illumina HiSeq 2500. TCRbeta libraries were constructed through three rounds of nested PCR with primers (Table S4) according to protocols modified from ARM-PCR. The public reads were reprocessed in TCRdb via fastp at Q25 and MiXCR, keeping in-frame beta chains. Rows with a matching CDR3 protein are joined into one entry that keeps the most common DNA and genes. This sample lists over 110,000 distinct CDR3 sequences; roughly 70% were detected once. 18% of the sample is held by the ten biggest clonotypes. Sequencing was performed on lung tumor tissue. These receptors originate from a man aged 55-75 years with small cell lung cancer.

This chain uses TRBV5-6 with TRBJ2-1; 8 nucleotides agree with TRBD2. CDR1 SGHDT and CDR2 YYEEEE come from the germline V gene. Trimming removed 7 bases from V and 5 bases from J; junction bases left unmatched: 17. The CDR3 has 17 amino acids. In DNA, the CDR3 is TGTGCCAGCGGGTACACCGTCCAGCGGGAGTGGCACAATGAGCAGTTCTTC. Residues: CASGYTVQREWHNEQFF.

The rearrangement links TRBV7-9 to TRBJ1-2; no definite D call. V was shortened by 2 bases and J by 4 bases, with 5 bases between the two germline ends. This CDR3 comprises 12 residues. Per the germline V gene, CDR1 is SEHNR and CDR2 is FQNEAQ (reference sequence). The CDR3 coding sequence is TGTGCCAGCAGCTTAAACAGCTATGGCTACACCTTC. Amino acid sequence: CASSLNSYGYTF.

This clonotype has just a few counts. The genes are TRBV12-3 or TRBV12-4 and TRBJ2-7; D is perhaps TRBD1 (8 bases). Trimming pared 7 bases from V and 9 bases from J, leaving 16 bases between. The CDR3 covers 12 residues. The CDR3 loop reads CASNRGGMGQYF. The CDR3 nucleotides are TGTGCCAGCAACAGGGGGGGAATGGGGCAGTACTTC.

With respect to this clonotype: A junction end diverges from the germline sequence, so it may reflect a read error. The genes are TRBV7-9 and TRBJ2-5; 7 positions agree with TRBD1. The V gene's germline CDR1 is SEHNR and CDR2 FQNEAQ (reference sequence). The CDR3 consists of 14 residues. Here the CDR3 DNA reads TGTGCCAGCAGCCGCACAGGGGTTGTGGAGATCCAGTACTTC. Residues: CASSRTGVVEIQYF.

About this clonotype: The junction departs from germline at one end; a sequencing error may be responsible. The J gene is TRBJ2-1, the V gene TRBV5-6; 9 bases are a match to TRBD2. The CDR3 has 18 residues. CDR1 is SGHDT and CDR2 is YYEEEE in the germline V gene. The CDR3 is CASSRRTRGRASHNGQFF. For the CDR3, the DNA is TGTGCCAGCAGCCGAAGAACTCGCGGGAGGGCCTCGCACAATGGGCAGTTCTTC.

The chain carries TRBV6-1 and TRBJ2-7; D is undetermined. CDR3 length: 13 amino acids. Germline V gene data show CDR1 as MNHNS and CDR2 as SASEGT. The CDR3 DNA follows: TGTGCCAGCAGTGAAGCGGTTCTCTACGAGCAGTATGTC. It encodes CASSEAVLYEQYV.

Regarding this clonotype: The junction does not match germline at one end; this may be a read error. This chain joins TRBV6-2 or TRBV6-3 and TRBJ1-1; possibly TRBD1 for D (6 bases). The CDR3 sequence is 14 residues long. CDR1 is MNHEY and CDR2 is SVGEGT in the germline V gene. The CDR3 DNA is TGTGCCAGCAGGATGGGACATGCGAACACTGAAACTTTCTTT. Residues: CASRMGHANTETFF.

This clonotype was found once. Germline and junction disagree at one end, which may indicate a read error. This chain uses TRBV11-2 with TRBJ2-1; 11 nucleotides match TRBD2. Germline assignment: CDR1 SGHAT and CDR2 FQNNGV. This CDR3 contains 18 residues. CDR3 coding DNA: TGTCCCAGCATCTTATCTGGGACTAGCGGCCGAGGAGACAATGAGCAGTTCTTC. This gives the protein CPSILSGTSGRGDNEQFF.

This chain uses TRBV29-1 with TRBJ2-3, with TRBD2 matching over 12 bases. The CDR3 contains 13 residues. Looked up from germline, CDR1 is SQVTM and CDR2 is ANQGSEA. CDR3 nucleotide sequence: TGCAGAGGAGGACTAGCGGGAATGTATACGCAGTATTTT. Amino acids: CRGGLAGMYTQYF.

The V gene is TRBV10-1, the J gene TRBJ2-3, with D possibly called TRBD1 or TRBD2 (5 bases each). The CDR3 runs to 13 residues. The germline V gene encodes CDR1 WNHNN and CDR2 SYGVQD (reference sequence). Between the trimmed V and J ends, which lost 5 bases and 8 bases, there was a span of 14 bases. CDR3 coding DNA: TGCGCCAGCAGTAAAAGCACCGGGACTACGCAGTATTTT. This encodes CASSKSTGTTQYF.

Here the CDR3 DNA reads TGTGCCATCAGTGTGTCGAGGGCAGGGTCAGAGACCCAGTACTTC. Encoded protein: CAISVSRAGSETQYF. The rearrangement links TRBV10-3 to TRBJ2-5; perhaps D is TRBD1 or TRBD2 (5 bases each). V shed 4 bases and J shed 4 bases, with 16 bases lying between them. The CDR3 contains 15 residues. Looked up from germline, CDR1 is ENHRY and CDR2 is SYGVKD.

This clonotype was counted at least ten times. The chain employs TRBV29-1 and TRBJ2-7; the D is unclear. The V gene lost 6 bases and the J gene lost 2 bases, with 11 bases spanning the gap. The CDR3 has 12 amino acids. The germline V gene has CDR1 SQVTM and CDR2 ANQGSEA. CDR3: CSVSGGTYEQYF. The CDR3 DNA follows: TGCAGCGTCAGTGGCGGAACCTACGAGCAGTACTTC.

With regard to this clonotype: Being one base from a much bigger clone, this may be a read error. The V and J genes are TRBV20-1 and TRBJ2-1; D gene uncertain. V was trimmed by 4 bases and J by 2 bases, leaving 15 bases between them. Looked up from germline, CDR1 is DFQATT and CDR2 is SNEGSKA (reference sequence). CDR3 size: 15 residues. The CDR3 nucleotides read TGCAGTGCTATAGATCAAGGGCCTCCCTACAATGAGCAGTTCTTC. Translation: CSAIDQGPPYNEQFF.

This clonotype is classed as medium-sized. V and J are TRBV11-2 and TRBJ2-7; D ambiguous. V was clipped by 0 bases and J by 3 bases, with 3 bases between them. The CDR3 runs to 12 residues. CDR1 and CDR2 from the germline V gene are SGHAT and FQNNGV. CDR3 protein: CASSLDFYEQYV. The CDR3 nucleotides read TGTGCCAGCAGCTTAGACTTCTACGAGCAGTACGTC.

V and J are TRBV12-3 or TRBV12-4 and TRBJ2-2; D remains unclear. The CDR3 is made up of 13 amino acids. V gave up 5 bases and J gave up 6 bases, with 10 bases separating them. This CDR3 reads CASSQAIAGELFF. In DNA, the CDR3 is TGTGCCAGCAGTCAGGCTATAGCCGGGGAGCTGTTTTTT.

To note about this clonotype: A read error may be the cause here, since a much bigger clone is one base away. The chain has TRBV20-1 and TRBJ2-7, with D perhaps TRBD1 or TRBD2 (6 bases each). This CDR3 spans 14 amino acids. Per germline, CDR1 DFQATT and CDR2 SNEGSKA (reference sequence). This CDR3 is CSASGGSIGYDQYV. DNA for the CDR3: TGCAGTGCTAGCGGGGGCAGTATCGGTTACGATCAGTACGTC.

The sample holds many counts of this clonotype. The CDR3 region has the DNA TGCAGCGTTTCCGGGACAGGGAAGAGCGAACGGGGCTACACCTTC. It is translated as CSVSGTGKSERGYTF. The chain employs TRBV29-1 and TRBJ1-2; 9 bases fit TRBD1. Trimming took 5 bases from V and 8 from J; bases not matched to a gene: 15. Looked up from germline, CDR1 is SQVTM and CDR2 is ANQGSEA. The CDR3 loop spans 15 amino acids.

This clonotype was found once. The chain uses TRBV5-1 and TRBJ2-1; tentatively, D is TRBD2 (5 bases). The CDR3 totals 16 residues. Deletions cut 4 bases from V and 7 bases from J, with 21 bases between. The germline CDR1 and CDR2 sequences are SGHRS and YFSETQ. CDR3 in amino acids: CASSLGPGTGGNEQFF. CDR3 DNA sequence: TGCGCCAGCAGCCTTGGCCCGGGTACCGGCGGGAATGAGCAGTTCTTC.

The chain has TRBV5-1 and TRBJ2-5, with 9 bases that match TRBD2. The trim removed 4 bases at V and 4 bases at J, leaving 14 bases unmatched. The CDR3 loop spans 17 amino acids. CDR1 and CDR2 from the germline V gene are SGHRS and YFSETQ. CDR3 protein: CASSGGLAGTGVETQYF. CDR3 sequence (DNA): TGCGCCAGCAGCGGGGGGCTAGCGGGGACCGGGGTAGAGACCCAGTACTTC.

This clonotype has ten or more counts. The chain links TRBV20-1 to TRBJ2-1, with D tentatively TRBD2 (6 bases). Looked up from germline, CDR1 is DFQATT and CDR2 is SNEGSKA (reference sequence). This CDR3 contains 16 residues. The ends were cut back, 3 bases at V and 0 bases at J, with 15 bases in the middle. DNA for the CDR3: TGCAGTGCTAGTACTCGGGACTTTATCTCCTACAATGAGCAGTTCTTC. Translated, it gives CSASTRDFISYNEQFF.